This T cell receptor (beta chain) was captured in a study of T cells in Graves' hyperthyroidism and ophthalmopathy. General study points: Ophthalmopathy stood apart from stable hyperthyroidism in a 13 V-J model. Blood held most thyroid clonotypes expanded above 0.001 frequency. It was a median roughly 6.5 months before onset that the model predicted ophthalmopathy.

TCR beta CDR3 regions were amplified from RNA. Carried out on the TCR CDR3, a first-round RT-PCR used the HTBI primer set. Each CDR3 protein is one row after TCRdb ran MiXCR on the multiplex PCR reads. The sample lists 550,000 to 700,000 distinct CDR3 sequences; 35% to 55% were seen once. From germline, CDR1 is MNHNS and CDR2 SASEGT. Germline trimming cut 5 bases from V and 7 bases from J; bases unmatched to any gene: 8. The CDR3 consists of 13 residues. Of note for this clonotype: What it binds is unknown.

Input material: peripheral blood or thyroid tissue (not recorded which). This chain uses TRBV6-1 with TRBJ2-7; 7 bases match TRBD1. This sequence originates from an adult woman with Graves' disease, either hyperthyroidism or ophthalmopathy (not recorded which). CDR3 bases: TGTGCCAGCAGTTACGACGGGACAGTTGAGCAGTACTTC. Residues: CASSYDGTVEQYF.